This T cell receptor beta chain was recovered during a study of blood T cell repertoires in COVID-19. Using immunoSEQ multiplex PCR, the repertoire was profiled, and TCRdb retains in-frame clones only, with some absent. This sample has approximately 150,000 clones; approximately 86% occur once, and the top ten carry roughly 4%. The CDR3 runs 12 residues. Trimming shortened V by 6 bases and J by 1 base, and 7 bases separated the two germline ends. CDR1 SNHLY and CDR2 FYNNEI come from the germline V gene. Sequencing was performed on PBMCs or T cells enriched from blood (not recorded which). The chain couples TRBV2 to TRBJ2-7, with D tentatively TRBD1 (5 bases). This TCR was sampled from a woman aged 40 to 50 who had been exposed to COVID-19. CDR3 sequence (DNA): TGTGCCAGCAGGCAGGGATCCTACGAGCAGTACTTC. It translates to CASRQGSYEQYF.